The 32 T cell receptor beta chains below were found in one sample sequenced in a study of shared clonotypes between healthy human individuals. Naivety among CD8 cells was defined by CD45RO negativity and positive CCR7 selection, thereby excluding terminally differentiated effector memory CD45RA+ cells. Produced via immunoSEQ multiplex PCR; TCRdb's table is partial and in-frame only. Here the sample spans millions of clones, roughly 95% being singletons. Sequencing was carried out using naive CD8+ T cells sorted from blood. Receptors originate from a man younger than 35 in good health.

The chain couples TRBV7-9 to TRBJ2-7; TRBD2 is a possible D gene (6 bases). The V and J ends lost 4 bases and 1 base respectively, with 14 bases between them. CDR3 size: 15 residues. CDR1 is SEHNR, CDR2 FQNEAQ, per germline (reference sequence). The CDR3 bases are TGTGCCAGCAGCTCTCTCCGGGAGTCATCCTACGAGCAGTACTTC. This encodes CASSSLRESSYEQYF. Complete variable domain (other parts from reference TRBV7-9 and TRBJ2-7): DTGVSQNPRHKITKRGQNVTFRCDPISEHNRLYWYRQTLGQGPEFLTYFQNEAQLEKSRLLSDRFSAERPKGSFSTLEIQRTEQGDSAMYLCASSSLRESSYEQYFGPGTRLTVT.

CDR3 loop: CASSLDINQPQHF. The CDR3 nucleotides read TGTGCCAGCAGCTTGGACATCAATCAGCCCCAGCATTTT. The chain employs TRBV5-4 and TRBJ1-5; D remains ambiguous. Trimming took off 0 bases at V and 3 bases at J, with 4 bases between the two ends. Germline CDR1 reads SGHNT; CDR2 reads YYREEE (reference sequence). The CDR3 is made up of 13 amino acids.

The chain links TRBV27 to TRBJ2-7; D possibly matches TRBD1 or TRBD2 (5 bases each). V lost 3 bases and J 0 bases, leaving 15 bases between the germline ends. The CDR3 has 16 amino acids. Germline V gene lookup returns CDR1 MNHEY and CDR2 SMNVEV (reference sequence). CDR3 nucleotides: TGTGCCAGCAGTTTCAATTCAGGGACGGGCTCCTACGAGCAGTACTTC. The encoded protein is CASSFNSGTGSYEQYF.

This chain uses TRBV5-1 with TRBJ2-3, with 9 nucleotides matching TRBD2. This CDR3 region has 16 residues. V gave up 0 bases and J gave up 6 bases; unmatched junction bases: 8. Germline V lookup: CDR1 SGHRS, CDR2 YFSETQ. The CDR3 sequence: CASSLDARAGGDTQYF. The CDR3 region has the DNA TGCGCCAGCAGCTTGGATGCTCGGGCGGGAGGGGATACGCAGTATTTT.

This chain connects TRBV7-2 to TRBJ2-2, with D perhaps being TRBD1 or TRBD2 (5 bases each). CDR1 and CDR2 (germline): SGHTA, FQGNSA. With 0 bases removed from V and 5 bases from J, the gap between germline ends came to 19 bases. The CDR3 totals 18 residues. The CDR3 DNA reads TGTGCCAGCAGCTTAGCCTTTCGGGACCAGGAAGGAACCGGGGAGCTGTTTTTT. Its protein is CASSLAFRDQEGTGELFF. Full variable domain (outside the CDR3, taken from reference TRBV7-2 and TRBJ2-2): GAGVSQSPSNKVTEKGKDVELRCDPISGHTALYWYRQSLGQGLEFLIYFQGNSAPDKSGLPSDRFSAERTGGSVSTLTIQRTQQEDSAVYLCASSLAFRDQEGTGELFFGEGSRLTVL.

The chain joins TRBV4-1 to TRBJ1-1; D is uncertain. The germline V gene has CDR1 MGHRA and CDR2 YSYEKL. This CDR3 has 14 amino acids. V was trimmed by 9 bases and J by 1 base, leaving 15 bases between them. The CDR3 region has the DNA TGCGCCAGTAACTATCGGGAAAGGAACACTGAAGCTTTCTTT. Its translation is CASNYRERNTEAFF.

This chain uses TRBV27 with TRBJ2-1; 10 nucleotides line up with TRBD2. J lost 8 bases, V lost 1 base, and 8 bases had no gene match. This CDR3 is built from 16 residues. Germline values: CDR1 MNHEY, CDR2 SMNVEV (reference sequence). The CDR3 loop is CASSLLLAGGGDEQFF. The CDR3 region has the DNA TGTGCCAGCAGTTTATTATTAGCGGGAGGAGGCGATGAGCAGTTCTTC.

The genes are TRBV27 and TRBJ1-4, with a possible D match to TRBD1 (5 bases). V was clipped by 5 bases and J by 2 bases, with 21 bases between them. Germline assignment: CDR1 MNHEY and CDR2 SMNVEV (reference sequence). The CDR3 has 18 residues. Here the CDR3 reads CASSRIRVVGLTNEKLFF. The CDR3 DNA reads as TGTGCCAGCAGTCGAATACGAGTAGTGGGGCTGACTAATGAAAAACTGTTTTTT.

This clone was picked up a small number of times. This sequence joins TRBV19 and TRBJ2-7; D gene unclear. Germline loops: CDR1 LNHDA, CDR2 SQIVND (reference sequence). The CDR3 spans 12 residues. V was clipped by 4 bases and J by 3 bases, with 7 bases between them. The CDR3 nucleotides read TGTGCCAGTAGTAATTCAGACTACGAGCAGTACTTC. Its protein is CASSNSDYEQYF.

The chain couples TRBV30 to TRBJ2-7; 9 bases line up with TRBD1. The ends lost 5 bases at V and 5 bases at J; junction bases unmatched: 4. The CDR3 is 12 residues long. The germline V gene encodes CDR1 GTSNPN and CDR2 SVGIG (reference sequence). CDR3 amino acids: CAWGTGLNEQYF. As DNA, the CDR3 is TGTGCCTGGGGGACAGGGCTCAACGAGCAGTACTTC.

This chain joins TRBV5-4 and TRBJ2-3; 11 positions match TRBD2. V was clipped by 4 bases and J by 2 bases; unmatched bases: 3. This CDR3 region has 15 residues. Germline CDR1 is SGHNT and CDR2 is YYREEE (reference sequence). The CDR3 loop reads CASSELAGATDTQYF. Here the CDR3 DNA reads TGTGCCAGCAGCGAACTAGCGGGGGCCACAGATACGCAGTATTTT.

CDR3 sequence reads: CASSLTEPNYGYTF. The CDR3 region has the DNA TGTGCCAGCAGCTTAACTGAACCTAACTATGGCTACACCTTC. The chain is built from TRBV7-8 and TRBJ1-2, with D hard to call. Trimming shortened V by 2 bases and J by 0 bases, and 7 bases separated the two germline ends. The CDR3 runs 14 residues. The germline V gene has CDR1 SGHVS and CDR2 FQNEAQ.

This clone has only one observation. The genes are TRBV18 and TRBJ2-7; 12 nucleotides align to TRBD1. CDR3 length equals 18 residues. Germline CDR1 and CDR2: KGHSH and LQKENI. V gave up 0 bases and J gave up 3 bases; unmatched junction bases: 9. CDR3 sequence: CASSPPGQGASSFYEQYF. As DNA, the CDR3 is TGTGCCAGCTCACCACCGGGACAGGGGGCCTCCTCGTTCTACGAGCAGTACTTC.

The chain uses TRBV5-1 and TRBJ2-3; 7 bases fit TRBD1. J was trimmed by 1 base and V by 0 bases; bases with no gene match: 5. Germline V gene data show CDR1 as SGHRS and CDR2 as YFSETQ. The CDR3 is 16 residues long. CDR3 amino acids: CASSLETGARTDTQYF. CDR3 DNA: TGCGCCAGCAGCTTGGAAACAGGGGCTCGCACAGATACGCAGTATTTT.

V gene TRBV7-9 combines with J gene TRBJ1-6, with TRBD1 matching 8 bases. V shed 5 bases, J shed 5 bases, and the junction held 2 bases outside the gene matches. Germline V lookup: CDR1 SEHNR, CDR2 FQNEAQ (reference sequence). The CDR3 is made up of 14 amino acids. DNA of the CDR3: TGTGCCAGCAGCCGGACAGGGCATAATTCACCCCTCCACTTT. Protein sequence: CASSRTGHNSPLHF.

The CDR3 region is CASSSPELGRNSPLHF. The CDR3 DNA sequence: TGTGCCAGCAGCTCACCTGAGTTGGGACGGAATTCACCCCTCCACTTT. J is TRBJ1-6 and V is TRBV7-9; D is perhaps TRBD1 (5 bases). The V end was cut by 4 bases, the J end by 7 bases, with 17 bases between. Germline V gene sequence: CDR1 SEHNR, CDR2 FQNEAQ (reference sequence). This CDR3 spans 16 amino acids.

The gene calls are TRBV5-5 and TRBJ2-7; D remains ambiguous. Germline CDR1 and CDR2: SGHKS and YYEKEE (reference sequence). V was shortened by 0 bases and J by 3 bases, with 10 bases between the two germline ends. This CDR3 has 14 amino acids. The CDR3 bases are TGTGCCAGCAGCTTGGAAACAATTTTCTACGAGCAGTACTTC. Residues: CASSLETIFYEQYF.

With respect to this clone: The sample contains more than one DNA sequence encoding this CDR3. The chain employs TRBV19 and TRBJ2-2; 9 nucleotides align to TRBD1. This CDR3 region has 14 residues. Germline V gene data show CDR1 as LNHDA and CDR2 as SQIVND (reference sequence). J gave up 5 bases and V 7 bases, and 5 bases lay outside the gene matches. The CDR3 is CASTPGQGTGELFF. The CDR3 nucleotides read TGTGCCAGTACCCCAGGACAGGGGACCGGGGAGCTGTTTTTT.

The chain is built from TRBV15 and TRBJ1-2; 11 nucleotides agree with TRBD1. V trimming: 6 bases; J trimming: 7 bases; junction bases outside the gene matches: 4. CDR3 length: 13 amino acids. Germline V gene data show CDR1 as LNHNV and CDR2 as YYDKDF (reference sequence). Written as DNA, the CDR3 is TGTGCCACCAGGGACAGGGGGCCATTTGGCTACACCTTC. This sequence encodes CATRDRGPFGYTF. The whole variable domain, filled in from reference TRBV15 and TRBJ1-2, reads DAMVIQNPRYQVTQFGKPVTLSCSQTLNHNVMYWYQQKSSQAPKLLFHYYDKDFNNEADTPDNFQSRRPNTSFCFLDIRSPGLGDTAMYLCATRDRGPFGYTFGSGTRLTVV.

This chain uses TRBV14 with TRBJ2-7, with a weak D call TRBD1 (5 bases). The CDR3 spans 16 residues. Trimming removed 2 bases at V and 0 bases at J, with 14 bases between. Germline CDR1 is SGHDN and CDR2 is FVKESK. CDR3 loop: CASSQTQGNPSYEQYF. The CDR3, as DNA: TGTGCCAGCAGCCAAACGCAGGGAAATCCCTCCTACGAGCAGTACTTC. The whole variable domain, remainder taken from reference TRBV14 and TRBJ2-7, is EAGVTQFPSHSVIEKGQTVTLRCDPISGHDNLYWYRRVMGKEIKFLLHFVKESKQDESGMPNNRFLAERTGGTYSTLKVQPAELEDSGVYFCASSQTQGNPSYEQYFGPGTRLTVT.

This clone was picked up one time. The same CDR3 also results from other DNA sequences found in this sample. The CDR3, as DNA: TGCGCCAGCAGCTTGGCCTCTTCCTACGAGCAGTACTTC. Protein: CASSLASSYEQYF. This chain connects TRBV5-1 to TRBJ2-7; D remains unclear. The ends were cut back, 0 bases at V and 1 base at J, with 5 bases in the middle. The CDR3 spans 13 residues. In germline, CDR1 is SGHRS, CDR2 YFSETQ.

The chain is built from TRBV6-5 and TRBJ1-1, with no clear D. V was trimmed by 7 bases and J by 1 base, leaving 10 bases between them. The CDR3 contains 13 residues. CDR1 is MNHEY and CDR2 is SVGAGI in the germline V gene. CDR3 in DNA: TGTGCCAGCACCCCGGCGTGGAACACTGAAGCTTTCTTT. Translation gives CASTPAWNTEAFF.

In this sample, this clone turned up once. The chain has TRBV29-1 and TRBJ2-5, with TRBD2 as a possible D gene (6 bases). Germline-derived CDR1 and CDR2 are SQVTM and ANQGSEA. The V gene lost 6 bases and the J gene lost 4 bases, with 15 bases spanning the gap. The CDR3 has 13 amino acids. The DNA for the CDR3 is TGCAGCGTCCCATCTAGCGAGAGAGAGACCCAGTACTTC. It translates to CSVPSSERETQYF.

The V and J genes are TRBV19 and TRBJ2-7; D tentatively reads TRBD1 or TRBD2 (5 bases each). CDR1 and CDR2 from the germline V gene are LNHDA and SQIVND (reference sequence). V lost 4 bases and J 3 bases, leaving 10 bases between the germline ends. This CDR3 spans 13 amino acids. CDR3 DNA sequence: TGTGCCAGTAGTAGTGGGGGAATCTACGAGCAGTACTTC. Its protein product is CASSSGGIYEQYF. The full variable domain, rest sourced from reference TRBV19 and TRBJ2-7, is DGGITQSPKYLFRKEGQNVTLSCEQNLNHDAMYWYRQDPGQGLRLIYYSQIVNDFQKGDIAEGYSVSREKKESFPLTVTSAQKNPTAFYLCASSSGGIYEQYFGPGTRLTVT.

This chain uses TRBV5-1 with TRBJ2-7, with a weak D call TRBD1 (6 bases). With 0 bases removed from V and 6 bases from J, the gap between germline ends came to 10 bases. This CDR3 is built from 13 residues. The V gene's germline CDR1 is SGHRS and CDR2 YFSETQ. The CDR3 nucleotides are TGCGCCAGCAGCTTGGCCACAGGGTTCGAGCAGTACTTC. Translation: CASSLATGFEQYF.

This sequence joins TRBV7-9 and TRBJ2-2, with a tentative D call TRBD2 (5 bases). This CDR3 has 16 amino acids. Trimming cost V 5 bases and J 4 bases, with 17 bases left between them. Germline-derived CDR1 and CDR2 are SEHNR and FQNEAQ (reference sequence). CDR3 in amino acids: CASSPSELVGTGELFF. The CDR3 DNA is TGTGCCAGCAGCCCCTCGGAACTAGTTGGCACCGGGGAGCTGTTTTTT.

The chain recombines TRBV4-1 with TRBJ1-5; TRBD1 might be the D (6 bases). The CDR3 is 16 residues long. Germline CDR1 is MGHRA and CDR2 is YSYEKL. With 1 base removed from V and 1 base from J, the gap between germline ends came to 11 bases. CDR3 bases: TGCGCCAGCAGCCAAGTTGCGGGGGCGAGCAATCAGCCCCAGCATTTT. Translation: CASSQVAGASNQPQHF.

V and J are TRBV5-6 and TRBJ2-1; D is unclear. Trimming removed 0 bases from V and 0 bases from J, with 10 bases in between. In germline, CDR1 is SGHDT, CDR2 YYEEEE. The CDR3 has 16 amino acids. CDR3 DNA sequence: TGTGCCAGCAGCTTGGGCAACCTGGTCTCCTACAATGAGCAGTTCTTC. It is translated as CASSLGNLVSYNEQFF.

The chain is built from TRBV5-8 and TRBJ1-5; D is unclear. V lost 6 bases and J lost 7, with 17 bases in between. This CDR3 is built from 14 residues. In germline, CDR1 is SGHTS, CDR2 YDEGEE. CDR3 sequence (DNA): TGTGCCAGCACCCTCATCCCCCCGAGGCAGCCCCAGCATTTT. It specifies CASTLIPPRQPQHF.

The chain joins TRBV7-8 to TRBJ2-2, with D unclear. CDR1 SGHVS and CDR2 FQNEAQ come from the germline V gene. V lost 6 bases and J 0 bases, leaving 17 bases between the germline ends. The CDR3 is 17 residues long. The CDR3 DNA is TGTGCCAGCAGTCGGCCACGCGACACCACGAACACCGGGGAGCTGTTTTTT. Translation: CASSRPRDTTNTGELFF.

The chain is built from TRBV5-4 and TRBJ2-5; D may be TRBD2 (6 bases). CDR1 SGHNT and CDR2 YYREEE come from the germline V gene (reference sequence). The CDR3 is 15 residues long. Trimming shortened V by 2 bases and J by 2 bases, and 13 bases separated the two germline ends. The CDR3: CASSFRGSGQETQYF. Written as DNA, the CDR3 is TGTGCCAGCAGCTTTCGGGGGAGCGGGCAAGAGACCCAGTACTTC.

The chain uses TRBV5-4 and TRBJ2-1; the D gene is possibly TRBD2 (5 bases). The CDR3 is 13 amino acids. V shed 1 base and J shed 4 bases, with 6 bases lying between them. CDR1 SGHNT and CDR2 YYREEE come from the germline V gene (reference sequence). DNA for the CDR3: TGTGCCAGCAGCTTGCGCGGGTACAATGAGCAGTTCTTC. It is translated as CASSLRGYNEQFF.